A single sample gave rise to the 8 T cell receptor beta chains below, sequenced in a study of molecular identifiers for immune sequencing clone quantification. Each CDR3 protein gets one entry after TCRdb re-called the PCR reads with MiXCR. The sample lists 400,000 to 600,000 distinct CDR3 sequences; 25% were seen once. Sequencing input: naive CD8+ T cells from blood, with Jurkat cell RNA spiked in. Subset denoted: FACS-sorted CD8+CD4-CCR7+CD45RA+ naive T cells. The receptors shown here come from a human donor in good health. Some libraries in this study had Jurkat cell RNA spiked in.

V usage is TRBV4-1 and J usage is TRBJ2-7; the match to TRBD2 covers 10 bases. The V gene's germline CDR1 is MGHRA and CDR2 YSYEKL. Germline trimming cut 4 bases from V and 6 bases from J; bases unmatched to any gene: 6. CDR3 length: 14 amino acids. The CDR3 sequence: CASSLSGRAGEQYF. The CDR3 DNA reads as TGCGCCAGCAGCCTAAGCGGGAGGGCCGGCGAGCAGTACTTC.

This chain links TRBV6-2 or TRBV6-3 with TRBJ2-7; unclear D gene. Germline CDR1 MNHEY, CDR2 SVGEGT. V lost 3 bases to trimming and J lost 3 bases, with 6 bases between them. The CDR3 has 12 residues. CDR3 amino acids: CASSYKDYEQYF. CDR3 in DNA: TGTGCCAGCAGTTATAAGGACTACGAGCAGTACTTC.

This clonotype occurred many times. V usage is TRBV4-3 and J usage is TRBJ2-3, with 8 bases identical to TRBD2. CDR1 and CDR2 from the germline V gene are LGHNA and YSLEER. This CDR3 has 16 residues. J gave up 7 bases and V 0 bases, and 9 bases lay outside the gene matches. The CDR3 nucleotides are TGCGCCAGCAGCCAAGATAGCGGGGACTCGACAAATACGCAGTATTTT. Translated, it gives CASSQDSGDSTNTQYF.

This clonotype was observed a few times. The chain links TRBV9 to TRBJ1-3; D unclear. This CDR3 is built from 16 residues. The germline CDR1 and CDR2 sequences are SGDLS and YYNGEE. V lost 4 bases and J 2 bases, leaving 16 bases between the germline ends. CDR3 nucleotides: TGTGCCAGCAGCCCCTCCCCTTCCCGGGCTGGAAACACCATATATTTT. Its protein product is CASSPSPSRAGNTIYF. The full variable domain, completed using reference TRBV9 and TRBJ1-3, is DSGVTQTPKHLITATGQRVTLRCSPRSGDLSVYWYQQSLDQGLQFLIQYYNGEERAKGNILERFSAQQFPDLHSELNLSSLELGDSALYFCASSPSPSRAGNTIYFGEGSWLTVV.

As to this clonotype: The junction shows a germline mismatch at one end, possibly a read error. The CDR3: CVSSLSGTGQETQYF. The CDR3 DNA follows: TGTGTCAGCAGTTTATCGGGGACAGGACAAGAGACCCAGTACTTC. The rearrangement joins TRBV27 to TRBJ2-5, with 8 bases fitting TRBD1. Germline V lookup: CDR1 MNHEY, CDR2 SMNVEV (reference sequence). CDR3 length: 15 amino acids.

The chain combines TRBV14 with TRBJ1-1; TRBD1 might be the D (6 bases). CDR1 SGHDN and CDR2 FVKESK come from the germline V gene. CDR3 length equals 17 residues. V was clipped by 1 base and J by 5 bases, with 20 bases between them. The CDR3 is CASSQGPHYGGFTEAFF. The CDR3 bases are TGTGCCAGCAGCCAAGGGCCTCACTACGGGGGCTTTACTGAAGCTTTCTTT.

In its sample, this clonotype was seen many times. The chain links TRBV18 to TRBJ1-4; D call uncertain. V was pared by 0 bases and J by 4 bases, with 9 bases between. Germline assignment: CDR1 KGHSH and CDR2 LQKENI. The CDR3 totals 15 residues. DNA for the CDR3: TGTGCCAGCTCACCACCGAACAGATATAATGAAAAACTGTTTTTT. This sequence encodes CASSPPNRYNEKLFF.

Many counts were recorded for this clonotype. The V call is TRBV7-6, the J call TRBJ2-3; the D gene is possibly TRBD2 (7 bases). Trimming took off 3 bases at V and 2 bases at J, with 21 bases between the two ends. The germline gives CDR1 SGHVS, CDR2 FNYEAQ. The CDR3 contains 18 residues. The DNA for the CDR3 is TGTGCCAGCAGCTTCATCTCCCAGAGGGGGGGCATCACAGATACGCAGTATTTT. This encodes CASSFISQRGGITDTQYF. The full variable domain, in which reference TRBV7-6 and TRBJ2-3 provide the parts outside the CDR3, is GAGVSQSPRYKVTKRGQDVALRCDPISGHVSLYWYRQALGQGPEFLTYFNYEAQQDKSGLPNDRFSAERPEGSISTLTIQRTEQRDSAMYRCASSFISQRGGITDTQYFGPGTRLTVL.